These T cell receptor beta chains were read from a single sample in a study of blood T cell repertoires in COVID-19. Measured with immunoSEQ multiplex PCR; TCRdb has only the in-frame clones, and not every one. Of roughly 200,000 clones listed, roughly nine tenths were seen once; the top ten hold 2% to 2.5%. Material: PBMCs or T cells enriched from blood (not recorded which). All receptors come from a middle-aged woman with acute COVID-19. CDR3s include the opening cysteine and the closing phenylalanine or tryptophan. Fields, in order: clone size, D gene, V gene, J gene, CDR3 DNA, CDR3 protein. D genes are given only for firm matches. The size entry is marked missing in some rows and otherwise reads once, few, many or a size class.

.	TRBD1	TRBV7-6	TRBJ2-5	TGTGCCAGCAGCTTAGGCGTGGGACAGCAAGAGACCCAGTACTTC	CASSLGVGQQETQYF
.	.	TRBV28	TRBJ1-6	TGTGCCAGCAGCCGGTCGACAGGTCATAATTCACCCCTCCACTTT	CASSRSTGHNSPLHF
few	TRBD1	TRBV12-5	TRBJ2-7	TGTGCTAGTGGTCCGGGACAGCCGAGCCGGTACGAGCAGTACTTC	CASGPGQPSRYEQYF
.	.	TRBV28	TRBJ1-1	TGTGCCAGCAGTTTAGGACATCAGAACACTGAAGCTTTCTTT	CASSLGHQNTEAFF
.	.	TRBV7-9	TRBJ1-6	TGTGCCAGCAGCTTAGTGGGCCTTAGTGGGAATTCACCCCTCCACTTT	CASSLVGLSGNSPLHF
.	.	TRBV27	TRBJ1-4	TGTGCCAGCAGTCACCGACCGGGAGGGAAGGAAAAACTGTTTTTT	CASSHRPGGKEKLFF
.	TRBD1	TRBV19	TRBJ1-1	TGTGCCAGTAGAAGACAGGGGCGCGAACAGGGAGCTTTCTTT	CASRRQGREQGAFF
.	TRBD1	TRBV3-1/TRBV3-2	TRBJ2-6	TGTGCCAGCAGCCAACGGGACAGGCGATCTGGGGCCAACGTCCTGACTTTC	CASSQRDRRSGANVLTF
.	.	TRBV19	TRBJ2-3	TGTGCCAGTAGTATGAGGCCCGACACAGATACGCAGTATTTT	CASSMRPDTDTQYF
.	.	TRBV3-1/TRBV3-2	TRBJ2-3	TGTGCCAGCAGCCAAGAAAGGCGGTTCCGCACAGATACGCAGTATTTT	CASSQERRFRTDTQYF
.	.	TRBV2	TRBJ1-1	TGTGCCAGCAGCAGGGGAAGACGGAACACTGAAGCTTTCTTT	CASSRGRRNTEAFF
.	TRBD1	TRBV7-9	TRBJ1-2	TGTGCCAGCAGTCGAGACAGGGTGGGTGGCTACACCTTC	CASSRDRVGGYTF
.	.	TRBV6-5	TRBJ2-5	TGTGCCAGCAGTTGGGGGCCTCAAGAGACCCAGTACTTC	CASSWGPQETQYF
.	TRBD2	TRBV9	TRBJ2-3	TGTGCCAGCAGCGCGACTAGCGGGGGAGCTACTCGGGGCACAGATACGCAGTATTTT	CASSATSGGATRGTDTQYF